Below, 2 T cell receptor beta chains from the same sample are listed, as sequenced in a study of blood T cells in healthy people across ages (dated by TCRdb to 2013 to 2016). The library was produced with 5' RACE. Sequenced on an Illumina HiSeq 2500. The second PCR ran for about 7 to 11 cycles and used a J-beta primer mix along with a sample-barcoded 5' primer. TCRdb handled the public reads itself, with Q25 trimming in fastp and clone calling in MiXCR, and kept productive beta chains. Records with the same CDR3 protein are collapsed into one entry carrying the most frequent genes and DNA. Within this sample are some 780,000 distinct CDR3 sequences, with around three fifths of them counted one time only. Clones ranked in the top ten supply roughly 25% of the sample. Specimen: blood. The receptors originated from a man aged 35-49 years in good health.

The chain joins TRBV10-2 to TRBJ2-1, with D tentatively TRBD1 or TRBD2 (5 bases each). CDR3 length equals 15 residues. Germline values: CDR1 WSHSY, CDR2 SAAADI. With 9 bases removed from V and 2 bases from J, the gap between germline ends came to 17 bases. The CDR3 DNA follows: TGCGCCAGTAGGCCGCGAGGGGTCGCCTACAATGAGCAGTTCTTC. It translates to CASRPRGVAYNEQFF.

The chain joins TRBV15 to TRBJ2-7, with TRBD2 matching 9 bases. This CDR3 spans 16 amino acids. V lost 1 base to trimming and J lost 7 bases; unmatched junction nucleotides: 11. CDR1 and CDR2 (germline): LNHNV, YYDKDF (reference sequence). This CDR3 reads CATSRGLAGELSEQYF. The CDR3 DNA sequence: TGTGCCACCAGCAGAGGGTTAGCGGGGGAGCTCTCAGAGCAGTACTTC.